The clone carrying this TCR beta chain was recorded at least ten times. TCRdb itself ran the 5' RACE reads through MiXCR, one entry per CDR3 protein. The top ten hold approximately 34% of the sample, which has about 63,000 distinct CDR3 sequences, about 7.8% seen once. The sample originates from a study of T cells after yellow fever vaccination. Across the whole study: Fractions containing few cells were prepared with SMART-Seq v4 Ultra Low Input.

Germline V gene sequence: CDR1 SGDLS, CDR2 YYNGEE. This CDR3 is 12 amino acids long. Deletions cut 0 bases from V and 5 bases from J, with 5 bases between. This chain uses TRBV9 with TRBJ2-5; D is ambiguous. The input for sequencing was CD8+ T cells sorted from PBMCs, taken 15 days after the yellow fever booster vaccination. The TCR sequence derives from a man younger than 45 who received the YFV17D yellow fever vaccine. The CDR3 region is CASSVDSETQYF. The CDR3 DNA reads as TGTGCCAGCAGCGTAGACAGCGAGACCCAGTACTTC.